The next 21 T cell receptor beta chains were all read from a single sample in a study of spatial heterogeneity in lung cancer. MiXCR was run by TCRdb on the 5' RACE reads, yielding one entry per CDR3 protein. The repertoire holds approximately 40,000 distinct CDR3 sequences, with approximately 13% as singletons. Time point in this sample: sample taken at primary tumor resection. The study sequenced unsorted whole RNA from tumor, nontumor lung or frozen PBMC. The specimen was PBMCs, collected at surgery. These receptors all come from a male donor with early-stage non-small cell lung cancer.

At least ten counts were recorded for this clonotype. In DNA form, the CDR3 reads TGTGCCAGTACAGGAAATAGCAATCAGCCCCAGCATTTT. This codes for CASTGNSNQPQHF. The chain is built from TRBV28 and TRBJ1-5; D possibly corresponds to TRBD1 (5 bases). The CDR3 contains 13 residues. CDR1 and CDR2 (germline): MDHEN, SYDVKM. The V gene lost 9 bases and the J gene lost 0 bases, with 9 bases spanning the gap.

The chain has TRBV27 and TRBJ2-7, with 8 bases that match TRBD2. With 6 bases clipped from V and 3 bases from J, the junction kept 13 bases outside the gene matches. CDR1 and CDR2 from the germline V gene are MNHEY and SMNVEV (reference sequence). This CDR3 has 16 amino acids. CDR3 region: CASSGAGAGDFYEQYF. The CDR3 DNA reads as TGTGCCAGCAGCGGGGCCGGAGCGGGAGATTTCTACGAGCAGTACTTC.

The gene calls are TRBV30 and TRBJ2-5, with TRBD2 matching over 14 bases. With V trimmed by 5 bases and J by 5 bases, 13 bases remained unmatched. Germline CDR1 is GTSNPN and CDR2 is SVGIG (reference sequence). The CDR3 contains 17 residues. This CDR3 reads CAWDQVPGLAGVETQYF. The CDR3 coding sequence is TGTGCCTGGGACCAAGTCCCGGGACTAGCGGGAGTGGAGACCCAGTACTTC.

This clonotype was detected a few times. The genes are TRBV2 and TRBJ2-2; D possibly matches TRBD1 or TRBD2 (6 bases each). Germline lookup yields CDR1 SNHLY and CDR2 FYNNEI. The V and J ends lost 6 bases and 6 bases respectively, with 14 bases between them. The CDR3 loop spans 14 amino acids. CDR3 amino acids: CASSGRGLAGELFF. CDR3 bases: TGTGCCAGCAGCGGACGGGGGCTCGCCGGGGAGCTGTTTTTT.

In this sample, this clonotype turned up a few times. The chain uses TRBV7-9 and TRBJ1-1; TRBD1 aligns across 7 bases. V lost 4 bases, J lost 2 bases, and 13 bases stayed unmatched. This CDR3 is built from 17 residues. From germline, CDR1 is SEHNR and CDR2 FQNEAQ (reference sequence). CDR3 sequence reads: CASSSLPTRGLNTEAFF. CDR3 nucleotide sequence: TGTGCCAGCAGCTCGCTACCCACGAGGGGGCTTAACACTGAAGCTTTCTTT.

A few counts support this clonotype. The chain carries TRBV14 and TRBJ2-7; D is uncertain. V lost 1 base and J 1 base, leaving 5 bases between the germline ends. Germline V lookup: CDR1 SGHDN, CDR2 FVKESK. The CDR3 sequence is 13 residues long. The CDR3 loop is CASSQVNSYEQYF. The CDR3 bases are TGTGCCAGCAGCCAAGTTAATTCCTACGAGCAGTACTTC.

This rearrangement joins TRBV20-1 to TRBJ1-2; 8 bases line up with TRBD1. Germline V gene data show CDR1 as DFQATT and CDR2 as SNEGSKA (reference sequence). This CDR3 spans 12 amino acids. CDR3 DNA: TGCAGGGGGACAGGAGGGAACTATGGCTACACCTTC. This codes for CRGTGGNYGYTF.

A remark on this clonotype: A read error may be the cause here, since a much bigger clone is one base away. The gene calls are TRBV6-1 and TRBJ1-3; 11 bases map to TRBD1. Germline CDR1 is MNHNS and CDR2 is SASEGT. This CDR3 has 16 residues. In nucleotides, the CDR3 is TGTGCCATCAGTGAAGTAGGACAGGGGGCCGGAAACACCATATATTTT. This codes for CAISEVGQGAGNTIYF.

This clonotype was seen at least ten times. The V call is TRBV5-1, the J call TRBJ2-7; TRBD2 might be the D (5 bases). This CDR3 contains 12 residues. Germline CDR1 SGHRS, CDR2 YFSETQ. V lost 0 bases, J lost 5 bases, and 6 bases lay in between. This CDR3 is CASSLGRHEQYF. CDR3 nucleotides: TGCGCCAGCAGCTTGGGGAGGCACGAGCAGTACTTC.

This clonotype was picked up a small number of times. The chain uses TRBV11-2 and TRBJ1-2; tentatively, D is TRBD1 (5 bases). CDR3 length: 13 residues. Germline V lookup: CDR1 SGHAT, CDR2 FQNNGV. The V gene lost 5 bases and the J gene lost 5 bases, with 12 bases spanning the gap. The CDR3 is CASSIGGSYGYTF. The CDR3 bases are TGTGCCAGCAGCATTGGGGGTAGTTATGGCTACACCTTC.

J is TRBJ2-2 and V is TRBV2, with D possibly TRBD1 on 6 matching bases. CDR1 is SNHLY, CDR2 FYNNEI, per germline. This CDR3 spans 14 amino acids. V lost 3 bases to trimming and J lost 7 bases, with 12 bases between them. The CDR3 DNA follows: TGTGCCAGCAGTGATCCTACAGGGCTCGGGGAGCTGTTTTTT. Protein product: CASSDPTGLGELFF.

In this sample, this clonotype turned up a few times. This chain links TRBV19 with TRBJ2-7; possibly TRBD1 for D (5 bases). V dropped 5 bases and J dropped 6 bases, with 14 bases sitting between them. CDR1 is LNHDA, CDR2 SQIVND, per germline (reference sequence). The CDR3 is 13 amino acids. Here the CDR3 reads CASSGSGHREQYF. The CDR3 DNA reads TGTGCCAGTAGTGGCAGTGGACACCGCGAGCAGTACTTC.

In this sample, this clonotype turned up many times. The chain recombines TRBV5-1 with TRBJ2-7, with a tentative D call TRBD1 (6 bases). V lost 2 bases, J lost 5 bases, and 17 bases lay in between. Germline CDR1 is SGHRS and CDR2 is YFSETQ. CDR3 length: 15 amino acids. CDR3 sequence reads: CASSFLTGGFDEQYF. CDR3 in DNA: TGCGCCAGCAGCTTCCTGACTGGGGGCTTCGACGAGCAGTACTTC.

This clonotype has at least ten counts. The chain joins TRBV6-2 or TRBV6-3 to TRBJ1-5, with D possibly TRBD1 on 5 matching bases. The V gene lost 2 bases and the J gene lost 2 bases, with 13 bases spanning the gap. The CDR3 has 16 amino acids. The germline V gene has CDR1 MNHEY and CDR2 SVGEGT. Here the CDR3 reads CASSYPGRRGNQPQHF. The CDR3 DNA reads as TGTGCCAGCAGTTACCCAGGGCGGCGGGGCAATCAGCCCCAGCATTTT.

This clonotype was seen a handful of times. The rearrangement uses TRBV20-1 and TRBJ2-3; D is perhaps TRBD2 (6 bases). The CDR3 spans 15 residues. The V gene lost 6 bases and the J gene lost 1 base, with 17 bases spanning the gap. The germline CDR1 and CDR2 sequences are DFQATT and SNEGSKA (reference sequence). CDR3 DNA: TGCAGTGCAACCCCCGGCGGGACTGGCACAGATACGCAGTATTTT. Amino acid sequence: CSATPGGTGTDTQYF.

Many counts were recorded for this clonotype. The genes are TRBV7-8 and TRBJ1-1; the match to TRBD1 covers 7 bases. The CDR3 spans 15 residues. Germline-derived CDR1 and CDR2 are SGHVS and FQNEAQ. V shed 1 base, J shed 5 bases, and the junction held 7 bases outside the gene matches. CDR3 region: CASSLDGGRGTEAFF. In DNA form, the CDR3 reads TGTGCCAGCAGCTTAGATGGTGGCAGGGGGACTGAAGCTTTCTTT.

This clonotype was observed a handful of times. The chain couples TRBV11-3 to TRBJ2-1; the D gene is possibly TRBD1 (5 bases). Trimming removed 5 bases at V and 9 bases at J, with 17 bases between. The CDR3 covers 14 residues. The germline CDR1 and CDR2 sequences are SGHNT and YENEEA. The CDR3 DNA reads as TGTGCCAGCAGCCGTTCAGGGTTTGTAGGTGAGCAGTTCTTC. Residues: CASSRSGFVGEQFF.

Only a few counts were recorded for this clonotype. The chain joins TRBV4-2 to TRBJ2-3, with TRBD2 matching over 9 bases. J lost 2 bases, V lost 1 base, and 7 bases had no gene match. Per the germline V gene, CDR1 is LGHNA and CDR2 is YNFKEQ. The CDR3 is made up of 17 amino acids. In DNA, the CDR3 is TGTGCCAGCAGCCAAGGAGGGGCTAGCGGGACCACAGATACGCAGTATTTT. This gives the protein CASSQGGASGTTDTQYF.

There are many counts of this clonotype. The chain links TRBV7-6 to TRBJ1-6; D unclear. The germline V and J ends were trimmed by 5 bases and 4 bases, with 3 bases remaining between them. Germline assignment: CDR1 SGHVS and CDR2 FNYEAQ. The CDR3 is 12 amino acids. CDR3 sequence reads: CASSHYNSPLHF. As DNA, the CDR3 is TGTGCCAGCAGCCATTATAATTCACCCCTCCACTTT.

Many counts were recorded for this clonotype. The chain couples TRBV2 to TRBJ1-5, with D unclear. The CDR3 totals 13 residues. CDR1 and CDR2 (germline): SNHLY, FYNNEI. V was trimmed by 4 bases and J by 5 bases, leaving 9 bases between them. Here the CDR3 DNA reads TGTGCCAGCAGTGGCGAGCAGGATCAGCCCCAGCATTTT. Translated, it gives CASSGEQDQPQHF.

This clonotype was seen repeatedly, ten times or more. This chain uses TRBV20-1 with TRBJ2-7; D is ambiguous. The germline V and J ends were trimmed by 0 bases and 3 bases, with 6 bases remaining between them. The CDR3 has 12 amino acids. Germline CDR1 and CDR2: DFQATT and SNEGSKA (reference sequence). The chain's CDR3 is CSARDYLYEQYF. CDR3 nucleotide sequence: TGCAGTGCTAGAGACTACCTCTACGAGCAGTACTTC.